These 32 T cell receptor beta chains were sequenced from one sample in a study of CD8 T cells in ankylosing spondylitis. One entry per CDR3 protein, called by TCRdb with MiXCR from the 5' RACE reads. The profile covers about 310,000 distinct CDR3 sequences, with roughly 20% appearing a single time and approximately 3.7% taken by the ten largest. The sample taken for sequencing was blood, either unsorted or a sorted T cell fraction (not recorded which). These receptors were taken from a female donor with ankylosing spondylitis or in good health (not recorded which).

This clonotype was picked up a small number of times. In DNA, the CDR3 is TGTGCCAGCAGCTTAGATGCGGTTTTCCCCTCCCAGCGGGGGCGCGAGCAGTACTTC. Residues: CASSLDAVFPSQRGREQYF. This chain connects TRBV11-2 to TRBJ2-7, with TRBD2 matching over 8 bases. This CDR3 is built from 19 residues. The V gene's germline CDR1 is SGHAT and CDR2 FQNNGV. The V segment lost 0 bases and the J segment 6 bases; nucleotides outside the gene matches: 19. Based on the CDR3 plus reference TRBV11-2 and TRBJ2-7, the full variable domain is EAGVAQSPRYKIIEKRQSVAFWCNPISGHATLYWYQQILGQGPKLLIQFQNNGVVDDSQLPKDRFSAERLKGVDSTLKIQPAKLEDSAVYLCASSLDAVFPSQRGREQYFGPGTRLTVT.

The chain uses TRBV20-1 and TRBJ1-2; D gene ambiguous. The V and J ends lost 8 bases and 2 bases respectively, with 18 bases between them. This CDR3 region has 14 residues. Germline CDR1 reads DFQATT; CDR2 reads SNEGSKA (reference sequence). This CDR3 is CSTRTESRNYGYTF. Here the CDR3 DNA reads TGCAGTACCCGGACCGAGTCACGAAACTATGGCTACACCTTC.

This chain uses TRBV12-3 or TRBV12-4 with TRBJ2-2, with TRBD1 as a possible D gene (5 bases). There are 13 residues in the CDR3. V was pared by 7 bases and J by 7 bases, with 13 bases between. Here the CDR3 reads CASNPGLVGELFF. The CDR3 bases are TGTGCCAGCAACCCAGGGCTGGTCGGGGAGCTGTTTTTT.

This clonotype was observed a handful of times. The J gene is TRBJ1-1, the V gene TRBV20-1; TRBD1 might be the D (6 bases). The CDR3 is 13 residues long. Germline CDR1 DFQATT, CDR2 SNEGSKA (reference sequence). V gave up 5 bases and J gave up 1 base, with 11 bases separating them. CDR3 loop: CSAEGDENTEAFF. The CDR3 region has the DNA TGCAGTGCTGAGGGGGACGAGAACACTGAAGCTTTCTTT.

The chain carries TRBV5-1 and TRBJ2-1; perhaps TRBD1 as D (6 bases). V shed 4 bases and J shed 6 bases, with 17 bases lying between them. Germline CDR1 and CDR2: SGHRS and YFSETQ. The CDR3 length is 15 residues. CDR3 nucleotide sequence: TGCGCCAGCAGCCCCTTACAGGGTCTCGGCAATGAGCAGTTCTTC. It translates to CASSPLQGLGNEQFF. Full variable domain (remainder filled in from reference TRBV5-1 and TRBJ2-1): KAGVTQTPRYLIKTRGQQVTLSCSPISGHRSVSWYQQTPGQGLQFLFEYFSETQRNKGNFPGRFSGRQFSNSRSEMNVSTLELGDSALYLCASSPLQGLGNEQFFGPGTRLTVL.

This clonotype has just a few counts. The chain carries TRBV9 and TRBJ1-5; D not resolved. The ends were cut back, 3 bases at V and 2 bases at J, with 3 bases in the middle. The CDR3 has 12 residues. Looked up from germline, CDR1 is SGDLS and CDR2 is YYNGEE. In DNA form, the CDR3 reads TGTGCCAGCAGCGACGGCAATCAGCCCCAGCATTTT. Encoded protein: CASSDGNQPQHF.

This clonotype was counted between two and nine times. The chain has TRBV5-1 and TRBJ2-3; possible D gene TRBD2, 6 bases. The germline CDR1 and CDR2 sequences are SGHRS and YFSETQ. The V end was cut by 2 bases, the J end by 2 bases, with 12 bases between. The length of the CDR3 is 15 residues. CDR3 residues: CASSLGGKPTDTQYF. The CDR3 DNA reads as TGCGCCAGCAGCTTAGGAGGGAAACCCACAGATACGCAGTATTTT.

This clonotype has just a few counts. This chain uses TRBV6-1 with TRBJ1-6; D is unclear. The CDR3 sequence is 15 residues long. V was shortened by 7 bases and J by 9 bases, with 19 bases between the two germline ends. Germline assignment: CDR1 MNHNS and CDR2 SASEGT. CDR3 loop: CASKRAAQTGSPLHF. CDR3 coding DNA: TGTGCCAGCAAGAGGGCCGCGCAGACGGGTTCACCCCTCCACTTT.

The chain is built from TRBV7-2 and TRBJ2-1; 11 nucleotides align to TRBD2. This CDR3 spans 15 amino acids. CDR1 SGHTA and CDR2 FQGNSA come from the germline V gene. Unmatched junction bases numbered 8, after V lost 5 bases and J lost 8 bases. This CDR3 reads CASSPTSGSPYEQFF. The CDR3 nucleotides read TGTGCCAGCAGCCCCACTAGCGGGAGTCCCTATGAGCAGTTCTTC.

The gene calls are TRBV7-2 and TRBJ2-3; D call uncertain. V was pared by 1 base and J by 2 bases, with 7 bases between. This CDR3 is 14 amino acids long. Germline CDR1 is SGHTA and CDR2 is FQGNSA. CDR3 coding DNA: TGTGCCAGCAGCTTAGGGTTAAACACAGATACGCAGTATTTT. Translated: CASSLGLNTDTQYF.

The J gene is TRBJ1-4, the V gene TRBV3-1; D gene unclear. V was cut by 4 bases and J by 7 bases, with 16 bases left in between. The CDR3 consists of 15 residues. Germline-derived CDR1 and CDR2 are LGHDT and YNNKEL (reference sequence). The CDR3 bases are TGTGCCAGCAGCCTAGAAGGCACAGTTGGTGAAAAACTGTTTTTT. It codes for CASSLEGTVGEKLFF.

This clonotype has only a few counts. The CDR3 DNA sequence: TGCGCCAGCAGCCAAGGACTAGGGCAAGAGACCCAGTACTTC. Protein sequence: CASSQGLGQETQYF. The chain has TRBV5-1 and TRBJ2-5, with 7 bases lining up with TRBD2. CDR1 is SGHRS, CDR2 YFSETQ, per germline. V lost 4 bases and J lost 2; bases outside the gene matches: 5. The CDR3 has 14 residues.

The table lists this clonotype with many counts. The gene calls are TRBV4-2 and TRBJ2-5, with D possibly called TRBD1 or TRBD2 (6 bases each). The CDR3 covers 18 residues. The V gene's germline CDR1 is LGHNA and CDR2 YNFKEQ. Trimming cost V 1 base and J 1 base, with 19 bases left between them. This chain's CDR3 is CASSQGRGSQSVQETQYF. The DNA for the CDR3 is TGTGCCAGCAGCCAAGGGAGGGGGTCGCAAAGCGTCCAAGAGACCCAGTACTTC.

The chain recombines TRBV20-1 with TRBJ1-1, with TRBD1 as a possible D gene (6 bases). The CDR3 sequence is 15 residues long. CDR1 is DFQATT and CDR2 is SNEGSKA in the germline V gene (reference sequence). Trimming stripped 0 bases from V and 3 bases from J, with 14 bases between. CDR3 loop: CSAREDWGRDTEAFF. As DNA, the CDR3 is TGCAGTGCTAGAGAGGATTGGGGGCGGGACACTGAAGCTTTCTTT.

The CDR3 bases are TGTGCCAGCAGTTTGGGGACAGCCTTCTCCTACGAGCAGTACTTC. It encodes CASSLGTAFSYEQYF. The J gene is TRBJ2-7, the V gene TRBV12-3 or TRBV12-4, with 7 nucleotides matching TRBD1. V lost 3 bases, J lost 0 bases, and 5 bases stayed unmatched. The CDR3 length is 15 residues.

This clonotype was seen only a few times. One end of the junction varies from germline; a read error may be responsible. This chain uses TRBV20-1 with TRBJ2-1; 10 bases fit TRBD1. Germline V lookup: CDR1 DFQATT, CDR2 SNEGSKA (reference sequence). The CDR3 runs 13 residues. DNA for the CDR3: TGCAGTGCTAGAGAATCCCGGACAGGGGGTTTAGGGTTC. This encodes CSARESRTGGLGF.

The chain couples TRBV24-1 to TRBJ2-1; 14 nucleotides align to TRBD2. Germline CDR1 reads KGHDR; CDR2 reads SFDVKD. The CDR3 is 15 residues long. The V segment lost 7 bases and the J segment 4 bases; nucleotides outside the gene matches: 2. CDR3 protein: CATSRLAGGYNEQFF. In DNA form, the CDR3 reads TGTGCCACCAGCCGACTAGCGGGAGGGTACAATGAGCAGTTCTTC.

This clonotype appeared a few times. The J gene is TRBJ1-4, the V gene TRBV12-3 or TRBV12-4, with 11 bases lining up with TRBD1. The CDR3 contains 17 residues. Trimming removed 7 bases from V and 7 bases from J; junction bases left unmatched: 14. CDR3 DNA: TGTGCCAGCACCCCGGGACAGGGGGTAGGGTTGGTTGAAAAACTGTTTTTT. Translated, it gives CASTPGQGVGLVEKLFF.

The chain carries TRBV20-1 and TRBJ2-2; 7 nucleotides agree with TRBD2. CDR3 length: 15 residues. V lost 3 bases to trimming and J lost 4 bases; unmatched junction nucleotides: 8. Germline V gives CDR1 DFQATT, CDR2 SNEGSKA (reference sequence). The CDR3 reads CSASKAGVGTGELFF. CDR3 coding DNA: TGCAGTGCTAGTAAGGCGGGAGTTGGCACCGGGGAGCTGTTTTTT.

In this sample, this clonotype turned up many times. The V and J genes are TRBV29-1 and TRBJ2-5; D is unclear. Germline V lookup: CDR1 SQVTM, CDR2 ANQGSEA. V shed 3 bases and J shed 3 bases, with 8 bases lying between them. This CDR3 is 12 amino acids long. The CDR3 here is CSVDPGEETQYF. CDR3 coding DNA: TGCAGCGTTGATCCCGGCGAAGAGACCCAGTACTTC.

By sample fraction, this clonotype is medium-sized. The gene calls are TRBV6-1 and TRBJ1-2, with a possible D match to TRBD1 (5 bases). Germline lookup yields CDR1 MNHNS and CDR2 SASEGT. The germline V and J ends were trimmed by 3 bases and 6 bases, with 11 bases remaining between them. This CDR3 region has 13 residues. This CDR3 reads CASSDMGLDGYTF. The CDR3 DNA is TGTGCCAGCAGTGACATGGGGCTGGATGGCTACACCTTC.

This clonotype showed up many times. The chain employs TRBV4-3 and TRBJ1-1; D is undetermined. CDR3 length: 15 residues. The germline gives CDR1 LGHNA, CDR2 YSLEER. V lost 0 bases to trimming and J lost 0 bases, with 8 bases between them. The CDR3 sequence is CASSQDGRMNTEAFF. The CDR3 coding sequence is TGCGCCAGCAGCCAAGACGGACGCATGAACACTGAAGCTTTCTTT.

J is TRBJ2-3 and V is TRBV29-1, with D possibly matching TRBD2 (6 bases). Trimming removed 1 base at V and 4 bases at J, with 15 bases between. This CDR3 is 15 amino acids long. The V gene's germline CDR1 is SQVTM and CDR2 ANQGSEA. The CDR3 loop reads CSVEATPRDSDTQYF. CDR3 coding DNA: TGCAGCGTTGAAGCCACCCCGAGGGACTCAGATACGCAGTATTTT.

This clonotype appeared many times. This rearrangement joins TRBV20-1 to TRBJ1-6; D unresolved. This CDR3 is built from 13 residues. The ends were cut back, 3 bases at V and 6 bases at J, with 9 bases in the middle. Germline CDR1 and CDR2: DFQATT and SNEGSKA (reference sequence). CDR3 sequence (DNA): TGCAGTGCTAGCATTGGGGTTAATTCACCCCTCCACTTT. This encodes CSASIGVNSPLHF.

The rearrangement uses TRBV7-8 and TRBJ1-2, with 7 bases lining up with TRBD1. Germline lookup yields CDR1 SGHVS and CDR2 FQNEAQ. The CDR3 has 19 residues. With V trimmed by 5 bases and J by 0 bases, 18 bases remained unmatched. CDR3 region: CASSPRGRDSPMTNYGYTF. CDR3 coding DNA: TGTGCCAGCAGCCCGAGGGGGCGGGACAGCCCTATGACTAACTATGGCTACACCTTC.

V gene TRBV30 combines with J gene TRBJ1-4; TRBD1 might be the D (6 bases). This CDR3 region has 13 residues. Trimming pared 6 bases from V and 5 bases from J, leaving 13 bases between. Per germline, CDR1 GTSNPN and CDR2 SVGIG (reference sequence). The CDR3 sequence: CACSGAGNEKLFF. CDR3 bases: TGTGCCTGCTCAGGGGCGGGGAATGAAAAACTGTTTTTT.

The chain links TRBV6-5 to TRBJ1-1; the D gene is possibly TRBD1 (6 bases). Per the germline V gene, CDR1 is MNHEY and CDR2 is SVGAGI. This CDR3 has 13 amino acids. V lost 1 base and J 7 bases, leaving 10 bases between the germline ends. CDR3 loop: CASSYWQGNEAFF. The CDR3 DNA follows: TGTGCCAGCAGTTACTGGCAGGGGAATGAAGCTTTCTTT.

This clonotype was picked up a small number of times. This chain joins TRBV6-1 and TRBJ1-5, with a possible D match to TRBD1 (6 bases). The CDR3 runs 14 residues. CDR1 and CDR2 (germline): MNHNS, SASEGT. The V and J ends lost 0 bases and 6 bases respectively, with 9 bases between them. The CDR3 region has the DNA TGTGCCAGCAGTGAAGCGACAGGCGGTCAGCCCCAGCATTTT. Protein sequence: CASSEATGGQPQHF.

This clonotype was picked up many times. The chain carries TRBV20-1 and TRBJ2-7; 9 bases are shared with TRBD2. After removal of 2 bases from V and 2 bases from J, the junction contained 13 bases not matched to a gene. The germline V gene has CDR1 DFQATT and CDR2 SNEGSKA (reference sequence). The CDR3 runs 17 residues. The CDR3 nucleotides are TGCAGTGCTAGAAAGGGGCGTAGCGGGAGAGGAACCTACGAGCAGTACTTC. Protein: CSARKGRSGRGTYEQYF.

In its sample, this clonotype was seen a few times. The rearrangement uses TRBV11-2 and TRBJ2-3, with D possibly matching TRBD2 (6 bases). The germline V gene encodes CDR1 SGHAT and CDR2 FQNNGV. The CDR3 contains 15 residues. V was pared by 6 bases and J by 2 bases, with 15 bases between. This chain's CDR3 is CASSSFRENTDTQYF. In DNA, the CDR3 is TGTGCCAGCAGTAGCTTCCGGGAGAACACAGATACGCAGTATTTT.

The rearrangement links TRBV12-3 or TRBV12-4 to TRBJ2-3, with D perhaps TRBD2 (6 bases). CDR3 length: 15 residues. V gave up 3 bases and J gave up 2 bases, with 12 bases separating them. CDR3 in amino acids: CASSFWREFTDTQYF. Written as DNA, the CDR3 is TGTGCCAGCAGTTTCTGGCGGGAATTCACAGATACGCAGTATTTT.

This chain links TRBV14 with TRBJ2-1, with TRBD2 matching over 10 bases. CDR3 length equals 16 residues. CDR1 is SGHDN and CDR2 is FVKESK in the germline V gene. J lost 3 bases, V lost 4 bases, and 6 bases had no gene match. The CDR3 reads CASSPYSGRLYNEQFF. For the CDR3, the DNA is TGTGCCAGCAGCCCCTATAGCGGGAGGCTCTACAATGAGCAGTTCTTC.